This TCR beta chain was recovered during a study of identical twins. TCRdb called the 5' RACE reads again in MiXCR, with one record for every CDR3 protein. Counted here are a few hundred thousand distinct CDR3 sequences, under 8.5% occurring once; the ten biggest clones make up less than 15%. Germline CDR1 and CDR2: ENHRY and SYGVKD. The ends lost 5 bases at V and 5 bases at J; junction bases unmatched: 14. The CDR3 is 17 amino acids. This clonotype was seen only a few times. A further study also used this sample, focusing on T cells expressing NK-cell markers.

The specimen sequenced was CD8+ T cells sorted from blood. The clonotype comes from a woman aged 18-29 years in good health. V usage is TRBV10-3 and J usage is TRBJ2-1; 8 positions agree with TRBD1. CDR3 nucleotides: TGTGCCATCAGTCTTACAGTCACCGGACAGGGTCACAATGAGCAGTTCTTC. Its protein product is CAISLTVTGQGHNEQFF.